The sequence of this TCR beta chain was determined in a study of blood T cell repertoires in COVID-19. Across the whole study: The study drew acute and convalescent COVID-19 samples from the United States, Italy and Spain. Nucleic acid was either cDNA or gDNA, and it came from T cells, B-cell-depleted T cells, or PBMCs.

Per the original methods: Cell counts per sample came from amplifying reference gene primers. Using immunoSEQ multiplex PCR, the repertoire was profiled, and TCRdb retains in-frame clones only, with some absent. That table is the source of V, J and clone size, and D and trimming were worked out from the DNA. The repertoire holds some 220,000 clones, with 65% to 90% as singletons. In this sample, this clone turned up once. From germline, CDR1 is LNHNV and CDR2 YYDKDF (reference sequence). This CDR3 spans 15 amino acids. Trimming removed 0 bases at V and 8 bases at J, with 13 bases between. The chain joins TRBV15 to TRBJ1-4, with a tentative D call TRBD1 (5 bases). The sequence was collected from a man aged 50 or older with active or convalescent COVID-19. Specimen: peripheral blood. The chain's CDR3 is CATSRDGGKGEKLFF. CDR3 in DNA: TGTGCCACCAGCAGAGATGGCGGGAAGGGGGAAAAACTGTTTTTT.